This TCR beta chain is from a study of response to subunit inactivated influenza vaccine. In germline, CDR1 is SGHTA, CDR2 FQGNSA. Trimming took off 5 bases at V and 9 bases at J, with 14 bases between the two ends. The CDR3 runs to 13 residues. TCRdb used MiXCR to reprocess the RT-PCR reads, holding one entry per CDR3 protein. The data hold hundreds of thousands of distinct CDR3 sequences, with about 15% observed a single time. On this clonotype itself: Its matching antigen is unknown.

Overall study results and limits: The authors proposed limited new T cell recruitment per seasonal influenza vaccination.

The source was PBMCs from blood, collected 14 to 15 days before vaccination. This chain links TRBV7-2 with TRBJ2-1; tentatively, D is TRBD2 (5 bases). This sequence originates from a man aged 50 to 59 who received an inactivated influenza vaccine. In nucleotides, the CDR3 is TGTGCCAGCAGCCCCCGGGTGAGGGCTGAGCAGTTCTTC. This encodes CASSPRVRAEQFF.